This TCR beta chain was recorded in a study of PD-1 and CTLA-4 blockade in melanoma. This clone was seen only a few times. TCRdb's table, derived via immunoSEQ multiplex PCR, lists solely in-frame clones and lacks some. The repertoire consists of 15,000 to 20,000 clones, with over 60% occurring once and the leading ten covering about 17%. Source: CD8+ T cells from peripheral blood, taken before anti-PD-1 treatment. This clonotype was obtained from a human donor with melanoma.

This CDR3 is CASSPGTQNTEAFF. The CDR3 bases are TGTGCCAGCAGCCCAGGGACACAGAACACTGAAGCTTTCTTT. The V gene is TRBV5-5, the J gene TRBJ1-1; weak D call: TRBD1 (6 bases). From germline, CDR1 is SGHKS and CDR2 YYEKEE (reference sequence). Trimming took off 4 bases at V and 1 base at J, with 11 bases between the two ends. The CDR3 covers 14 residues.